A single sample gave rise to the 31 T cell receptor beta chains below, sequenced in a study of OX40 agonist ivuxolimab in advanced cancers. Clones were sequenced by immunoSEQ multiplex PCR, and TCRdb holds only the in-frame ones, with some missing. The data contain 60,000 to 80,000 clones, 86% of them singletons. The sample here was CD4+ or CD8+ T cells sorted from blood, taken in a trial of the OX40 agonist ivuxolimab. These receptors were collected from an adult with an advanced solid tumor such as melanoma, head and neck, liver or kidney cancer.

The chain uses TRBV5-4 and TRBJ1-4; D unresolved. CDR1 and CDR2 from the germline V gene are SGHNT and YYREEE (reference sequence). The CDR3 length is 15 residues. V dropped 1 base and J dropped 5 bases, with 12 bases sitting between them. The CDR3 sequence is CASSLPLGGNEKLFF. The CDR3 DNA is TGTGCCAGCAGCTTGCCACTTGGTGGAAATGAAAAACTGTTTTTT.

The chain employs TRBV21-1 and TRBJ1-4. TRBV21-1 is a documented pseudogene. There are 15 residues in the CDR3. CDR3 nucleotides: TGTGCCAGCAGCATACCCTGGGGGTATAATGAAAAACTGTTTTTT. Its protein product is CASSIPWGYNEKLFF.

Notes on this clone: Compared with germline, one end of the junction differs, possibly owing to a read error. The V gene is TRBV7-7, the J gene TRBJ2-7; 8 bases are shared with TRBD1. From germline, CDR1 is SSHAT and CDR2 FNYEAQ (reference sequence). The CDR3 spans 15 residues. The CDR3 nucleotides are TGTGCTAGCAGCCCCCAGACAGGGGATACCCACGAGCAGTACTTC. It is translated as CASSPQTGDTHEQYF.

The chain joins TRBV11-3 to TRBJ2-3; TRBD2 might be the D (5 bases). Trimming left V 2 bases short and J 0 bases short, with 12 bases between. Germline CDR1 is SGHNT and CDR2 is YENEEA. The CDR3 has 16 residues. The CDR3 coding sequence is TGTGCCAGCAGCTTATGGCTAGCTAGTAGCACAGATACGCAGTATTTT. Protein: CASSLWLASSTDTQYF.

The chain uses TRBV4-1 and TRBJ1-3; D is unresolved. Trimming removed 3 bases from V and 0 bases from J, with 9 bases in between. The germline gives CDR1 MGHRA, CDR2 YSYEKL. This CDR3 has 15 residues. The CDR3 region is CASSQPLLSGNTIYF. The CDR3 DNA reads TGCGCCAGCAGCCAGCCCTTACTCTCTGGAAACACCATATATTTT.

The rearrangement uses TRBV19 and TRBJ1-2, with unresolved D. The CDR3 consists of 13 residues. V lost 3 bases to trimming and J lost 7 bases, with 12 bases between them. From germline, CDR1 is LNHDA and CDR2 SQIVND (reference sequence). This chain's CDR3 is CASSMRDPSGYTF. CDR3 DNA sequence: TGTGCCAGTAGTATGAGGGATCCCTCTGGCTACACCTTC.

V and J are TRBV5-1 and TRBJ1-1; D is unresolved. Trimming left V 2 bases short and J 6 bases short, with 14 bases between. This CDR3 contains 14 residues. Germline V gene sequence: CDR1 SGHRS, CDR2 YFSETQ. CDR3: CASSLDSRGPEAFF. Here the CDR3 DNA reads TGCGCCAGCAGCTTAGACTCCCGAGGCCCTGAAGCTTTCTTT. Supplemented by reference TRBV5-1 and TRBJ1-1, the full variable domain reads KAGVTQTPRYLIKTRGQQVTLSCSPISGHRSVSWYQQTPGQGLQFLFEYFSETQRNKGNFPGRFSGRQFSNSRSEMNVSTLELGDSALYLCASSLDSRGPEAFFGQGTRLTVV.

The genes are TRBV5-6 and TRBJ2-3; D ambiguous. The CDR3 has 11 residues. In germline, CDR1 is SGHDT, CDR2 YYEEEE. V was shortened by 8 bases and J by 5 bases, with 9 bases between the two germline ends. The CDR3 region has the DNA TGTGCCAGTTTCTGGGGAGATACGCAGTATTTT. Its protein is CASFWGDTQYF.

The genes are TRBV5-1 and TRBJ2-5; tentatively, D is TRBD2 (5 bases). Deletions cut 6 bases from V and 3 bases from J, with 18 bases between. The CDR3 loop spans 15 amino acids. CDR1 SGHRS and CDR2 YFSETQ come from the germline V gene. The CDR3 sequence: CASTTGSPREETQYF. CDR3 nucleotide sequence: TGCGCCAGCACCACCGGCTCCCCGAGGGAAGAGACCCAGTACTTC.

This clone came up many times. The chain's CDR3 is CASAFLTYEQYF. The DNA for the CDR3 is TGTGCCAGCGCGTTTTTAACCTACGAGCAGTACTTC. V usage is TRBV2 and J usage is TRBJ2-7; D uncertain. CDR3 length: 12 residues. The V and J ends lost 8 bases and 2 bases respectively, with 10 bases between them. Germline CDR1 reads SNHLY; CDR2 reads FYNNEI.

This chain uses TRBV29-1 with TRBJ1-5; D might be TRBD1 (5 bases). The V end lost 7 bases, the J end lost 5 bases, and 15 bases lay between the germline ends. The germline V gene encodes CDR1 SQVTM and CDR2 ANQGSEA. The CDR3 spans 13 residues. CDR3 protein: CSGDTGGDQPQHF. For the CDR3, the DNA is TGCAGCGGGGATACCGGGGGTGATCAGCCCCAGCATTTT.

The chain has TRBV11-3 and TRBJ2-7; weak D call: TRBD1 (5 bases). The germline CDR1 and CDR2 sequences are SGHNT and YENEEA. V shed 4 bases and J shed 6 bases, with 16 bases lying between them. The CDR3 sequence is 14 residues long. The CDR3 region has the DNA TGTGCCAGCAGCTCCCTCAGGGCAGCCTCCGAGCAGTACTTC. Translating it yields CASSSLRAASEQYF.

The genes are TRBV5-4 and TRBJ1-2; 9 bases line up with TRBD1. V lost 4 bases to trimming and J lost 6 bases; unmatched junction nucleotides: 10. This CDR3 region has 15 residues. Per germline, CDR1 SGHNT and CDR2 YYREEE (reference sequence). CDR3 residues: CASSLPRTGDDGYTF. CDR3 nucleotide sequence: TGTGCCAGCAGCCTCCCGAGGACAGGGGATGATGGCTACACCTTC.

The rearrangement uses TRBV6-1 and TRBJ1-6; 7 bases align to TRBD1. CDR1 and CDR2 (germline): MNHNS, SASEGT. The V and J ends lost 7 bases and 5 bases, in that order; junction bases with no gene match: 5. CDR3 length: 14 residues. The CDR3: CASTTGRDNSPLHF. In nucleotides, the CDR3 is TGTGCCAGCACGACAGGGAGGGATAATTCACCCCTCCACTTT.

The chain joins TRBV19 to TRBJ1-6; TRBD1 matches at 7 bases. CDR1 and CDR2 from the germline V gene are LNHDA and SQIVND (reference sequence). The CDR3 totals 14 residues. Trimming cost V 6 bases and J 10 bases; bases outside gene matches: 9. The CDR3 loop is CASSRGTEGSPLHF. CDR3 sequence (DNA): TGTGCCAGTAGCAGGGGGACAGAGGGATCACCCCTCCACTTT. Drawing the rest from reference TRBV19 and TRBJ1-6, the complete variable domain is DGGITQSPKYLFRKEGQNVTLSCEQNLNHDAMYWYRQDPGQGLRLIYYSQIVNDFQKGDIAEGYSVSREKKESFPLTVTSAQKNPTAFYLCASSRGTEGSPLHFGNGTRLTVT.

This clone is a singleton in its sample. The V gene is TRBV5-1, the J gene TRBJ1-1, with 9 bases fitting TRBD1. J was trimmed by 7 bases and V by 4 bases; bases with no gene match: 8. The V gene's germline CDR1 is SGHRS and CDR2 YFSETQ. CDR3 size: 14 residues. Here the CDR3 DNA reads TGCGCCAGCAGCGAACAGGGGGCGCCGAATGAAGCTTTCTTT. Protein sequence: CASSEQGAPNEAFF. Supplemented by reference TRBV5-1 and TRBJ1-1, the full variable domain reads KAGVTQTPRYLIKTRGQQVTLSCSPISGHRSVSWYQQTPGQGLQFLFEYFSETQRNKGNFPGRFSGRQFSNSRSEMNVSTLELGDSALYLCASSEQGAPNEAFFGQGTRLTVV.

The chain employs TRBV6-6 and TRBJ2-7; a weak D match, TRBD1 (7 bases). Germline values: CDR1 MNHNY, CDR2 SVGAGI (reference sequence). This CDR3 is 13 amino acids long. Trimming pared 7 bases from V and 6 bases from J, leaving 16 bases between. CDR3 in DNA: TGTGCCAGCACTAGTAGGAGGGGGCTCGAGCAGTACTTC. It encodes CASTSRRGLEQYF.

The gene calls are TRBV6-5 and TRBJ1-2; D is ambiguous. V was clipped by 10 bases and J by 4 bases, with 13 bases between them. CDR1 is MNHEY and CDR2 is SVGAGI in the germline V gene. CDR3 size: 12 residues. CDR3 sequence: CATCGRTYGYTF. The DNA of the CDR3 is TGTGCCACCTGCGGACGGACCTATGGCTACACCTTC.

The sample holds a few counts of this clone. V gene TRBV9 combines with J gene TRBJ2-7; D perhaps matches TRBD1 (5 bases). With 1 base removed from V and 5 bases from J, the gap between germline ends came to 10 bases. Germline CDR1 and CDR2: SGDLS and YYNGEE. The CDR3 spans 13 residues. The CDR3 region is CASSVTGADEQYF. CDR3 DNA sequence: TGTGCCAGCAGCGTAACTGGGGCGGACGAGCAGTACTTC.

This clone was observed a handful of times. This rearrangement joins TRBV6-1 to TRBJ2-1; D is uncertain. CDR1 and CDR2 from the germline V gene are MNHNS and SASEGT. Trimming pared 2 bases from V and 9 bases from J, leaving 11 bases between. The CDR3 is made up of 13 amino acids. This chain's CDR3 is CASSELGFSEQFF. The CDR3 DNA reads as TGTGCCAGCAGTGAACTCGGTTTCAGTGAGCAGTTCTTC.

In DNA, the CDR3 is TGTGCCAGCAGCCCGAACAGGGACACAGATACGCAGTATTTT. This sequence encodes CASSPNRDTDTQYF. This sequence joins TRBV4-2 and TRBJ2-3; tentatively, D is TRBD1 (6 bases). The ends were cut back, 4 bases at V and 2 bases at J, with 10 bases in the middle. This CDR3 is built from 14 residues. Germline V gives CDR1 LGHNA, CDR2 YNFKEQ.

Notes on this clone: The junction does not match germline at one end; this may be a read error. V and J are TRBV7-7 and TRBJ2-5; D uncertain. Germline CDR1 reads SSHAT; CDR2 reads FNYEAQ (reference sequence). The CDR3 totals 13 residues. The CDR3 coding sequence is TGTGCTAGCAGCTTAGACGGGCAAGAGACCCAGTACTTC. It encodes CASSLDGQETQYF. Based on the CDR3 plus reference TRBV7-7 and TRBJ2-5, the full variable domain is GAGVSQSPRYKVTKRGQDVTLRCDPISSHATLYWYQQALGQGPEFLTYFNYEAQPDKSGLPSDRFSAERPEGSISTLTIQRTEQRDSAMYRCASSLDGQETQYFGPGTRLLVL.

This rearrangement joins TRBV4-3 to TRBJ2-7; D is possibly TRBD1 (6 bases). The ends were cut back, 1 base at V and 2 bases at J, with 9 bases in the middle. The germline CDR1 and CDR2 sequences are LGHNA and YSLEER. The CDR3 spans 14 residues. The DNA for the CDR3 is TGCGCCAGCAGCCAAGGGCAGGGGACCTACGAGCAGTACTTC. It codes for CASSQGQGTYEQYF.

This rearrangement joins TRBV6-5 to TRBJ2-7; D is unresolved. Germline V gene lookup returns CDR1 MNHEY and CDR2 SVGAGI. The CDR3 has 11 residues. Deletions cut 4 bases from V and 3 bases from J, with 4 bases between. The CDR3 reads CASSSLYEQYF. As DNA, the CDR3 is TGTGCCAGCAGTTCACTCTACGAGCAGTACTTC.

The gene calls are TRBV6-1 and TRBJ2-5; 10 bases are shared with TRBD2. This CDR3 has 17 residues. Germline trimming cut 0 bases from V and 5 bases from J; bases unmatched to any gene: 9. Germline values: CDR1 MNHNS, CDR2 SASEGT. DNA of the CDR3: TGTGCCAGCAGTGAAGCACGGTTAGCGGGGGGCCGGGAGACCCAGTACTTC. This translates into CASSEARLAGGRETQYF.

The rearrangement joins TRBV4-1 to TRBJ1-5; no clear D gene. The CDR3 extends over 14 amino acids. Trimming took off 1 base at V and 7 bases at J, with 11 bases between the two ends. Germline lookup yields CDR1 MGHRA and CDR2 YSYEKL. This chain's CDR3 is CASSQATGSQPQHF. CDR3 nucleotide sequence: TGCGCCAGCAGCCAAGCGACGGGGTCACAGCCCCAGCATTTT.

DNA for the CDR3: TGCAGCGTTGAAGGGGTAACAGCCTCGGTCTATGGCTACACCTTC. Translated, it gives CSVEGVTASVYGYTF. The chain joins TRBV29-1 to TRBJ1-2, with D hard to call. V shed 1 base and J shed 4 bases, with 16 bases lying between them. Germline V gene sequence: CDR1 SQVTM, CDR2 ANQGSEA. This CDR3 comprises 15 residues.

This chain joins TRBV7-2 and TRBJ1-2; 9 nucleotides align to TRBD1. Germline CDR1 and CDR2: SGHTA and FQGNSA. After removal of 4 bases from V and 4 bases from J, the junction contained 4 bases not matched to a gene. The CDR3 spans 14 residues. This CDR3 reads CASSSDRGSYGYTF. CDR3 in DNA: TGTGCCAGCAGCTCCGACAGGGGGTCCTATGGCTACACCTTC.

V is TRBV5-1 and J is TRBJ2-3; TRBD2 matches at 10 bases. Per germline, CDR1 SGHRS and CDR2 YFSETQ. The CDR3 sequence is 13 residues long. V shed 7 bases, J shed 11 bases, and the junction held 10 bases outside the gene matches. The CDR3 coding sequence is TGCGCCAGCTCCTCTTTAGGACTAGCGGAGCAGTATTTT. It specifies CASSSLGLAEQYF.

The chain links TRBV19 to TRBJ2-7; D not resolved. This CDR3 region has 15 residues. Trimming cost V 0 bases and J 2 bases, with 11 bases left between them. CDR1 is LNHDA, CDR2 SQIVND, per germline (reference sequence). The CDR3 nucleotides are TGTGCCAGTAGTATAGAGGTTGGATACACCTACGAGCAGTACTTC. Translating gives CASSIEVGYTYEQYF.

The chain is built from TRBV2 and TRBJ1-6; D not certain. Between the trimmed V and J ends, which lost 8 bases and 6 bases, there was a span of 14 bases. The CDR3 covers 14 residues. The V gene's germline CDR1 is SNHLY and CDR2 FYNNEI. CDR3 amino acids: CASFTRTVNSPLHF. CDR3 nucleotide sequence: TGTGCCAGCTTTACTAGGACTGTTAATTCACCCCTCCACTTT.